This T cell receptor beta chain was identified in a study of response to subunit inactivated influenza vaccine. Whole-study results and caveats: T cells newly recruited by each seasonal influenza vaccination are few, the authors suggested.

Each CDR3 protein gets one entry after TCRdb re-called the RT-PCR reads with MiXCR. The sample consists of around 480,000 distinct CDR3 sequences, approximately 9.9% of them appearing once. As to this clonotype: The antigen remains undetermined.

The CDR3 is 15 amino acids. The ends were cut back, 4 bases at V and 2 bases at J, with 13 bases in the middle. Germline V CDR1 and CDR2: MGHDK, SYGVNS. This TCR was recovered from a man over 45 who received an inactivated influenza vaccine. This chain connects TRBV25-1 to TRBJ2-3, with D maybe TRBD2 (6 bases). Sequencing was performed on PBMCs from blood, taken about 6 weeks after vaccination. CDR3 DNA: TGTGCCAGCAGTGGGGCAGGGACTTTCACAGATACGCAGTATTTT. This sequence encodes CASSGAGTFTDTQYF.